The entry below describes one TCR beta chain. The antigen remains unidentified. V lost 2 bases and J lost 6; bases outside the gene matches: 12. Germline V CDR1 and CDR2: MNHNY, SVGAGI (reference sequence). The CDR3 extends over 16 amino acids. The sample belongs to a study of cytotoxic CD8 clonotypes in ibrutinib-treated CLL. Across the study: For this cohort, patients were roughly 10 relapsed/refractory and about 16 treatment-naive, while under 18 were IGHV unmutated. Once treatment had gone on for a median of around eleven months, range 6 to 36, response samples were drawn.

The table came from immunoSEQ multiplex PCR; TCRdb's copy has only in-frame clones and leaves some out. The repertoire includes 100,000 to 150,000 clones, roughly 85% of them detected once, and about 1.9% sits in the top ten. Study-level results: There were differences in sampling times between sustained-remission and progressing patients.

This clonotype was sampled from a human donor with chronic lymphocytic leukemia. The chain couples TRBV6-6 to TRBJ1-1; 7 nucleotides line up with TRBD1. Sequencing used PBMCs, obtained after 24 months of ibrutinib treatment. The CDR3 sequence is CASSYRILRTGPEAFF. In DNA form, the CDR3 reads TGTGCCAGCAGTTACCGCATCCTGAGGACAGGTCCTGAAGCTTTCTTT.